This TCR beta chain appears in the sequencing data of a study of shared clonotypes between healthy human individuals. Terminally differentiated effector memory CD45RA+ cells were left out of the naive CD8 fraction, which was CD45RO-negative and positively selected for CCR7. HIV-negative, healthy adults without recent acute infections or vaccinations were the donors. The data were produced by immunoSEQ multiplex PCR, yet TCRdb's version contains in-frame clones alone and is incomplete. The repertoire consists of roughly 2 million clones, with about 95% occurring once and the leading ten covering more than 0.95%. The junction had 10 bases not matched to a gene; V was cut back by 11 bases and J by 4 bases. The CDR3 consists of 13 residues. From germline, CDR1 is ENHRY and CDR2 SYGVKD.

Sequencing was performed on naive CD8+ T cells sorted from blood. The TCR originated in a man aged 18-30 years in good health. The gene calls are TRBV10-3 and TRBJ1-1; 7 bases align to TRBD1. This chain's CDR3 is CAVQTGSGTEAFF. The CDR3 nucleotides are TGTGCCGTCCAGACAGGGAGCGGCACTGAAGCTTTCTTT.